This TCR beta chain stems from a study of cytomegalovirus exposure and HLA in healthy donors. PCR involved 60 Vbeta and 13 Jbeta primers. The table came from immunoSEQ multiplex PCR; TCRdb's copy has only in-frame clones and leaves some out. Among around 180,000 clones listed, 79% were seen once. Sample: PBMCs. The TCR comes from a woman between 40 and 50 years old in good health and CMV-seronegative.

The CDR3 nucleotides read TGTGCCAGCAGTTTAATAGTTGGAAACATTCAGTACTTC. Translation gives CASSLIVGNIQYF. The chain joins TRBV27 to TRBJ2-4; unclear D gene. Trimming took 2 bases from V and 6 from J, leaving 8 bases between them. CDR3 length equals 13 residues. Per the germline V gene, CDR1 is MNHEY and CDR2 is SMNVEV (reference sequence).